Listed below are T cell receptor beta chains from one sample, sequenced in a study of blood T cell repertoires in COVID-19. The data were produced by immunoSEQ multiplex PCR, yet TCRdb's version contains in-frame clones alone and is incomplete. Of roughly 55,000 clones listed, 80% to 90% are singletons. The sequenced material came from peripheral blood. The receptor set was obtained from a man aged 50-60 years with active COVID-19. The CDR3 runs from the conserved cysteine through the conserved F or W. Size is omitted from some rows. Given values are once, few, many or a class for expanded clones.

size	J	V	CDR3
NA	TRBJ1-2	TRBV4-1	CASSQETGGYGYTF
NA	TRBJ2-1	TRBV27	CASRPTGGAKEQFF
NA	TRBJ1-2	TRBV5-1	CASSFTGVGGYTF
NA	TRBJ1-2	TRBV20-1	CSARAGRYYGYTF
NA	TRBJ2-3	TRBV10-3	CAISEPIRGSTDTQYF
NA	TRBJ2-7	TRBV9	CASSVGTSGRYEQYF
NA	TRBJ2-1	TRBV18	CASSLQVFDEQFF
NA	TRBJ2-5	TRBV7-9	CASSLNPGGGETQYF
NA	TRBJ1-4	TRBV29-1	CSVEDAEKLFF
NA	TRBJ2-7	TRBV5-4	CASSTDRGNEQYF
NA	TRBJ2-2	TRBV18	CASSPSETPSGELFF
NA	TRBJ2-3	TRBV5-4	CASSPTSGGAGDTQYF
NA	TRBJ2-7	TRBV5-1	CASSWGTSGVYEQYF
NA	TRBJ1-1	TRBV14	CASSQEGASEAFF
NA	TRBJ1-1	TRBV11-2	CASSLGGGGRQAFF
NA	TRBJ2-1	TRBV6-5	CASSSRTATTFF
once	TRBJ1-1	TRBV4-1	CASSQGRTGMNTEAFF
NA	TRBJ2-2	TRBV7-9	CASSLSASGELFF
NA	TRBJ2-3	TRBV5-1	CASSRSGTSTDTQYF
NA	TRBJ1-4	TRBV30	CAWSVGGGNEKLFF
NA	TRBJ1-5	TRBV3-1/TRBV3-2	CASSPSDRHQPQHF
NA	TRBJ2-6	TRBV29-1	CSVVTGSSGANVLTF
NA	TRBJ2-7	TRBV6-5	CATCGDRSFEQYF
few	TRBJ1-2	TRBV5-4	CASSLPGQGRAYTF
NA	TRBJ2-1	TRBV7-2	CASSLDSGTARGMGEQFF
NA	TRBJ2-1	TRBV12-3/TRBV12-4	CASCSRSYNEQFF
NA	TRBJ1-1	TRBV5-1	CASSSQPENTEAFF
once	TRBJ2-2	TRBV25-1	CASRGTGRTGELFF
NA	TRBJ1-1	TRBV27	CASSSRTGNTEAFF
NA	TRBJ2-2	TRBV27	CASSLNTGELFF
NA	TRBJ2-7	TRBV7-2	CASSLTQGTEQYF